This TCR beta chain was retrieved from a study of identifying expanded T cells in peripheral blood. TCRdb keeps only in-frame clones here, not all; method: immunoSEQ multiplex PCR. The sample yields about 52,000 clones, 82% seen once. This clone was observed a single time. Trimming cost V 8 bases and J 7 bases; bases outside gene matches: 8. Germline CDR1 SNHLY, CDR2 FYNNEI. CDR3 size: 14 residues. The J gene is TRBJ1-6, the V gene TRBV2, with TRBD1 matching over 7 bases. What was sequenced was blood. This receptor was identified in a person aged 18-70 years in good health. CDR3 sequence: CASGTGAQNSPLHF. In DNA, the CDR3 is TGTGCCAGCGGAACAGGGGCGCAAAATTCACCCCTCCACTTT.